The T cell receptor (beta chain) described here comes from a study of molecular identifiers for immune sequencing clone quantification. Regarding the study as a whole: Sharing of a barcode by identical TCR molecules could cause highly expanded clone sizes to be underestimated. Clones with over 20 RNA copies captured over 97% of effector molecules but under 1% of naive ones.

A note on this clonotype: Its antigen remains unknown.

The ends were cut back, 6 bases at V and 5 bases at J, with 14 bases in the middle. This CDR3 has 13 amino acids. Per the germline V gene, CDR1 is SGHTA and CDR2 is FQGNSA. TCRdb re-derived calls from the PCR reads in MiXCR, one entry per CDR3 protein. The sample includes more than 450,000 distinct CDR3 sequences, roughly 26% of them seen just once. The sample consisted of naive CD8+ T cells from blood, with Jurkat cell RNA spiked in. Subset indicated: FACS-sorted CD8+CD4-CCR7+CD45RA+ naive T cells. The clonotype was recovered from a human donor in good health. Some libraries in this study had Jurkat cell RNA spiked in. V is TRBV7-2 and J is TRBJ2-7, with no clear D. CDR3 residues: CASSQPAINEQYF. The CDR3 nucleotides are TGTGCCAGCAGTCAACCCGCAATCAACGAGCAGTACTTC.